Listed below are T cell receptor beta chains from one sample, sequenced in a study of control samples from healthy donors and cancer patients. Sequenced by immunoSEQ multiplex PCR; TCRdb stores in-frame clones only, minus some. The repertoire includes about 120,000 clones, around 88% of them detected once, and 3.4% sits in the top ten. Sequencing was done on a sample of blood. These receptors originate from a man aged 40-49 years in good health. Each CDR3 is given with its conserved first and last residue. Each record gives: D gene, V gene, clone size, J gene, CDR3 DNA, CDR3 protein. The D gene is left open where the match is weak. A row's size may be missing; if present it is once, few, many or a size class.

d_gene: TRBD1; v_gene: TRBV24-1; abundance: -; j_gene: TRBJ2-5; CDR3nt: TGTGCCACCAGTGCAGGGGGCGGGGAGACCCAGTACTTC; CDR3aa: CATSAGGGETQYF
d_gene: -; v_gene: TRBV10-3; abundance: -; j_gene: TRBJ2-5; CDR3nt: TGTGCCATCAGTTCAACTGAGCTGAAGACCCAGTACTTC; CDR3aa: CAISSTELKTQYF
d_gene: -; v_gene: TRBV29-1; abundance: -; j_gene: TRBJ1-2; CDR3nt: TGCAGCGTTGAGTCAGGGAGAGGCTACACCTTC; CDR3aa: CSVESGRGYTF
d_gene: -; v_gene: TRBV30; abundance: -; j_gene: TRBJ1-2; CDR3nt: TGTGCCTGGAGTACTGGGGCGGGGGGCTACACCTTC; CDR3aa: CAWSTGAGGYTF
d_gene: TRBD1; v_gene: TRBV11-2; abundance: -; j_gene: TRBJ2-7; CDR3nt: TGTGCCAGCAGCCCGGGACAGGGGGCGAGATACGAGCAGTACTTC; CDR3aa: CASSPGQGARYEQYF
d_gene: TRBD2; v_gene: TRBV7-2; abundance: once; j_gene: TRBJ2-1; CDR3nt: TGTGCCAGCAGCTTTCAGGCGGGGGGGATTATGAATGAGCAGTTCTTC; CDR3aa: CASSFQAGGIMNEQFF
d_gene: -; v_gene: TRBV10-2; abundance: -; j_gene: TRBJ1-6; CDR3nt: TGCGCCAGCAGTGTGGGAGAGTATAATTCACCCCTCCACTTT; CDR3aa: CASSVGEYNSPLHF
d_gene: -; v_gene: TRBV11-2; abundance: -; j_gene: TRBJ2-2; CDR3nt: TGTGCCAGCAGCTTCGATGACCGCACCGGGGAGCTGTTTTTT; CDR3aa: CASSFDDRTGELFF
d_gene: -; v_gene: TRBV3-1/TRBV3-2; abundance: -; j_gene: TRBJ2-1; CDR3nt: TGTGCCAGCAGCCAGGGACGGGCGGACTACAATGAGCAGTTCTTC; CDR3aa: CASSQGRADYNEQFF
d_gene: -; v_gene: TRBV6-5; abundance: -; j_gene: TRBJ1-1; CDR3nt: TGTGCCAGCAGTTACTCATCGAGGCGGAACACTGAAGCTTTCTTT; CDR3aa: CASSYSSRRNTEAFF
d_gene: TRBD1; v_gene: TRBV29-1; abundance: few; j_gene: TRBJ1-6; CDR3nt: TGCAGCGCTCGGACAGGGAATAATTCACCCCTCCACTTT; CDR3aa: CSARTGNNSPLHF
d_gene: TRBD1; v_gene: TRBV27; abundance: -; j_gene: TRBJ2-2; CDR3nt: TGTGCCAGCAGTTTGCCGCACAGGGGGCGGGACACCGGGGAGCTGTTTTTT; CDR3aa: CASSLPHRGRDTGELFF
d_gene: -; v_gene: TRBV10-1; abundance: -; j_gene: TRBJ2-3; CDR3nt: TGCGCCAGCAGTGAGACCTGGGCAGGGGATCCAGAGGCGCAGTATTTT; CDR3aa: CASSETWAGDPEAQYF
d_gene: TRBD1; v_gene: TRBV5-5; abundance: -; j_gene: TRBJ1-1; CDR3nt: TGTGCCAGCAGCTTGGTTTGGGACAGGGGTACTGAAGCTTTCTTT; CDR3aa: CASSLVWDRGTEAFF
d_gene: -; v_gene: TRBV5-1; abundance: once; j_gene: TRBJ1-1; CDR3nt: TGCGCCAGCGCGGGGGTTCTGGACACTGAAGCTTTCTTT; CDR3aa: CASAGVLDTEAFF
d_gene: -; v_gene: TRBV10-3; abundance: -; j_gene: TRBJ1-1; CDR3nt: TGTGCCATCAGACGAGCAGGGAATGTGGACACTGAAGCTTTCTTT; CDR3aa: CAIRRAGNVDTEAFF
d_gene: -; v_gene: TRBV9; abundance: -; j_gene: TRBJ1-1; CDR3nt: TGTGCCAGCAGCGTAGAGAGTACAGGGATGAACACTGAAGCTTTCTTT; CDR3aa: CASSVESTGMNTEAFF
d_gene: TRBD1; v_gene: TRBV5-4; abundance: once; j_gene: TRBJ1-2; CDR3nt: TGTGCCAGCAGCTTGGGACAGGGGCAAAACTATGGCTACACCTTC; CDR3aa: CASSLGQGQNYGYTF
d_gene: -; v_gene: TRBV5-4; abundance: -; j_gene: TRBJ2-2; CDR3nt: TGTGCCAGCAGCTCGGGGAGGAACACCGGGGAGCTGTTTTTT; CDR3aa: CASSSGRNTGELFF
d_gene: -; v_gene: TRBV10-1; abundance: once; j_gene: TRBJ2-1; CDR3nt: TGCGCCAGCAGGGGCACCGGGACGGGCCGCAATGAGCAGTTCTTC; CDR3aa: CASRGTGTGRNEQFF
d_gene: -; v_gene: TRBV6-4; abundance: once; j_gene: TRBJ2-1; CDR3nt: TGTGCCAGCAGTGAGATAGGGGAGACCAATGAGCAGTTCTTC; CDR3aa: CASSEIGETNEQFF
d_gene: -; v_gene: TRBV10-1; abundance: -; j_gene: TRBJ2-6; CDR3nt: TGCGCCAGCAGTGAGGATTCCGGGGCCAACGTCCTGACTTTC; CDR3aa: CASSEDSGANVLTF
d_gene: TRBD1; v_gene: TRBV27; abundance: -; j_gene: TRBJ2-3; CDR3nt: TGTGCCAGCAGGGCAACAGGGGGCTTATCCACAGATACGCAGTATTTT; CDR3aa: CASRATGGLSTDTQYF
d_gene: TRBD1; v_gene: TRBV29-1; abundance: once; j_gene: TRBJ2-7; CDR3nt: TGCAGCGCAAAGTCGACAGGGGTAGTCTACGAGCAGTACTTC; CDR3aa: CSAKSTGVVYEQYF
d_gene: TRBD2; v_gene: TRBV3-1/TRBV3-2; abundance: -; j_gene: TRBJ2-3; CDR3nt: TGTGCCAGCAGCCAACGCGGACTAGCGGGGAACACAGATACGCAGTATTTT; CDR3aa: CASSQRGLAGNTDTQYF
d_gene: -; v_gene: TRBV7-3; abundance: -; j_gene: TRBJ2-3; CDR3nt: TGTGCCAGCAGCTCGGGGACTGCCACAGATACGCAGTATTTT; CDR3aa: CASSSGTATDTQYF
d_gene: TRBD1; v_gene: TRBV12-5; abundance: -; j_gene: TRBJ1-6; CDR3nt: TGTGCTAGTGGTTCCGTCCTAGGGGGCCGGAATTCACCCCTCCACTTT; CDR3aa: CASGSVLGGRNSPLHF
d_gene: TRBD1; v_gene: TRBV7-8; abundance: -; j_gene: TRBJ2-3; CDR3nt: TGTGCCAGCAGCACCGAGGGGGCCTACACAGATACGCAGTATTTT; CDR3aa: CASSTEGAYTDTQYF
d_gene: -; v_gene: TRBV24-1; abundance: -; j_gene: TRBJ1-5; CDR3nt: TGTGCCACCAGTGATTACAATCAGCCCCAGCATTTT; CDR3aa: CATSDYNQPQHF
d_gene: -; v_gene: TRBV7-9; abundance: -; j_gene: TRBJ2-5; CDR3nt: TGTGCCAGCAGCGCCCCGGATGGCCAAGAGACCCAGTACTTC; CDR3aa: CASSAPDGQETQYF
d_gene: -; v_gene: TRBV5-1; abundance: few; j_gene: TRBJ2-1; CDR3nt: TGCGCCAGCAGCTCGCCCCGGGACGACTACCACAATGAGCAGTTCTTC; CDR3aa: CASSSPRDDYHNEQFF
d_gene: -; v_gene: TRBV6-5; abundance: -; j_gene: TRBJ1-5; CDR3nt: TGTGCCAGCAGTTACTCTAGGCAGAGCAATCAGCCCCAGCATTTT; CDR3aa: CASSYSRQSNQPQHF
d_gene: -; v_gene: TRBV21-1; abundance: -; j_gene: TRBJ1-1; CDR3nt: TGTGCCAGCATATTGTGTAACCGGAACACTGAAGCTTTCTTT; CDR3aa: CASILCNRNTEAFF
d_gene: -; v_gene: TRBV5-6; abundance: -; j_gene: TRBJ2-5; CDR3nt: TGTGCCAGCAGCCGCAGGGTAGAGACCCAGTACTTC; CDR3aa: CASSRRVETQYF
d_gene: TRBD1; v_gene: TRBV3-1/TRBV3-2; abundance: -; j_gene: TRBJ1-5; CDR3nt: TGTGCCAGCAGCTTGACAGGGGTGAGCAATCAGCCCCAGCATTTT; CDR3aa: CASSLTGVSNQPQHF
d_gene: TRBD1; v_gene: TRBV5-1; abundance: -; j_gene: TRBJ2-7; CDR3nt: TGCGCCAGCAGCGTCGGGACAGGGCAATCCTACGAGCAGTACTTC; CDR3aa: CASSVGTGQSYEQYF
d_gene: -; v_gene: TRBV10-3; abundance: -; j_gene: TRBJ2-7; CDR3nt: TGTGCCACTAGACAGCTACCCTACGAGCAGTACTTC; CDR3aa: CATRQLPYEQYF
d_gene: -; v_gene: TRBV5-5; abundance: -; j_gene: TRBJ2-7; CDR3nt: TGTGCCTGCGGAGGGTACGAGCAGTACTTC; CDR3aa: CACGGYEQYF
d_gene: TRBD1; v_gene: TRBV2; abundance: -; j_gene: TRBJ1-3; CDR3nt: TGTGCCAGCAGTGATTATGCGACAGGGGGCGATCCCTCTGGAAACACCATATATTTT; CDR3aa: CASSDYATGGDPSGNTIYF
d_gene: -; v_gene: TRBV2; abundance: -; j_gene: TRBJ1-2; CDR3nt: TGTGCCAGCACAATAGAAACTAACTATGGCTACACCTTC; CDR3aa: CASTIETNYGYTF
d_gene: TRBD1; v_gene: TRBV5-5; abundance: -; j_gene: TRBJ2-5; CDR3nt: TGTGCCAGCAGCCCGGGACAGGGTGACCAAGAGACCCAGTACTTC; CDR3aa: CASSPGQGDQETQYF
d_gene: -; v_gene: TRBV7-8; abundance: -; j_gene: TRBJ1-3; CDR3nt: TGTGCCAGCAGCCCATCAGCCGGGGGGGCTTCTGGAAACACCATATATTTT; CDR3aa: CASSPSAGGASGNTIYF
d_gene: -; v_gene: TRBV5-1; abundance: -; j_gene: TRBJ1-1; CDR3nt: TGCGCCAGCAGCTTGTCGTTGGACACTGAAGCTTTCTTT; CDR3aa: CASSLSLDTEAFF
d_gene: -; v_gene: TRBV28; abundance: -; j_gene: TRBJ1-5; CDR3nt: TGTGCCAGTCTCGACGGGACAATTAGACAGCCCCAGCATTTT; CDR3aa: CASLDGTIRQPQHF
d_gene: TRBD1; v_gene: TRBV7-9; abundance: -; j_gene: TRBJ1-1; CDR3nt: TGTGCCAGCAGCTTAGTCGGACAGGGAACTGAAGCTTTCTTT; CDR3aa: CASSLVGQGTEAFF
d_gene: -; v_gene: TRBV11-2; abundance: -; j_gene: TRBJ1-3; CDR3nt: TGTGCCAGCAGCTTAGTGGGAAACACCATATATTTT; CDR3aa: CASSLVGNTIYF
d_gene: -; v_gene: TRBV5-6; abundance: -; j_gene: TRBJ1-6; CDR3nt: TGTGCCAGCAGCTTCCGGACAGTAAATAATTCACCCCTCCACTTT; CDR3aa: CASSFRTVNNSPLHF
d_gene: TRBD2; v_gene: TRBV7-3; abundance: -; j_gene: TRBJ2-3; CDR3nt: TGTGCCAGCAGCTTAACTAGCGGGAAGCAAGATACGCAGTATTTT; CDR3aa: CASSLTSGKQDTQYF
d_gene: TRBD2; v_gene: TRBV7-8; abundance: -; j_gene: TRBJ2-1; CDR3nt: TGTGCCAGCGAGCGGGGGACCGCCTACAATGAGCAGTTCTTC; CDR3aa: CASERGTAYNEQFF
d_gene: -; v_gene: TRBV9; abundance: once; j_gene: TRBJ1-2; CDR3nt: TGTGCCAGCAGCGTAGAGGTCTCGAGTAACTATGGCTACACCTTC; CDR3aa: CASSVEVSSNYGYTF
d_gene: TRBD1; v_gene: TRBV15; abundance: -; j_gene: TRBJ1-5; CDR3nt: TGTGCCACCAGCCACCGGGACAGCAGTATTTATAGCAATCAGCCCCAGCATTTT; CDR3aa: CATSHRDSSIYSNQPQHF
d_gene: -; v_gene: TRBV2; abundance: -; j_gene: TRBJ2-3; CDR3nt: TGTGCCAGCAGTGTTACTAGAACAGATACGCAGTATTTT; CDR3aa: CASSVTRTDTQYF
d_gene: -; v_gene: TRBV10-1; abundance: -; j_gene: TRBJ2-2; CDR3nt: TGCGCCAGCAGTGAACTAAGCTACACCGGGGAGCTGTTTTTT; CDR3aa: CASSELSYTGELFF
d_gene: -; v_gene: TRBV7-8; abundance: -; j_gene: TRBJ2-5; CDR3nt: TGTGCCAGCAGCCTAAGACCTGGGGAGACCCAGTACTTC; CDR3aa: CASSLRPGETQYF
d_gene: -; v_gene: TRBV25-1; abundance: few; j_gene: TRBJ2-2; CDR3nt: TGTGCCAGCAGTGAGACTAGACATAACACCGGGGAGCTGTTTTTT; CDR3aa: CASSETRHNTGELFF
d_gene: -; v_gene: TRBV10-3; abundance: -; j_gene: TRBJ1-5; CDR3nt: TGTGCCACGACCCAAACTCAGGGGAACAATCAGCCCCAGCATTTT; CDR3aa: CATTQTQGNNQPQHF
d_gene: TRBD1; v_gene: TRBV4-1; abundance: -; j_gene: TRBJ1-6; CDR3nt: TGCGCCAGCAGCCGCTTGGACAGGGAGGTTAATTCACCCCTCCACTTT; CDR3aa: CASSRLDREVNSPLHF
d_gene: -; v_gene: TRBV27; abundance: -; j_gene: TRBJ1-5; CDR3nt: TGTGCCAGCAGTTTAGGCAGGGAACAGCCCCAGCATTTT; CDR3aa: CASSLGREQPQHF
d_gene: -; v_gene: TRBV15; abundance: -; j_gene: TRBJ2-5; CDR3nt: TGTGCCACCAGCAGCCGGAGCGGGCACGAGACCCAGTACTTC; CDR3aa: CATSSRSGHETQYF
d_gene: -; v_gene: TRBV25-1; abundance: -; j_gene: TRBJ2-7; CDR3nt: TGTGCCAGCAGTGTGCCAGGGAATAGGGAGCAGTACTTC; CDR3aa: CASSVPGNREQYF